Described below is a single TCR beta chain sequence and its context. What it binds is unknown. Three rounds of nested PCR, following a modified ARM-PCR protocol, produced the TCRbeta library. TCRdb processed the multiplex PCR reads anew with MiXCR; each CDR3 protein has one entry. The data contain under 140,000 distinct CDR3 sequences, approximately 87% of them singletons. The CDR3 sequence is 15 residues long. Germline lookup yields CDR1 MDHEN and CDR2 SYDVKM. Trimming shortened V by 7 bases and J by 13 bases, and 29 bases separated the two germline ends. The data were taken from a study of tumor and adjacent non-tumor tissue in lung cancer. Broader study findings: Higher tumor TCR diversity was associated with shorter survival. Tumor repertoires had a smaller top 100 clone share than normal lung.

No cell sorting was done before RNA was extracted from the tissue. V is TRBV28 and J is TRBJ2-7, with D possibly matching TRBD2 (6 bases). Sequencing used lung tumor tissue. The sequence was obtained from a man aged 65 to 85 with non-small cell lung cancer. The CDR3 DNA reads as TGTGCCAGCACTTCCGGGCGGGCCGGGGGTTACGAGTACTACTTC. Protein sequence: CASTSGRAGGYEYYF.